The following is a T cell receptor (beta chain) sequence with its context. The antigen is not known. These data originate in a study of T-cell memory formation after mild COVID-19. Turning to the study itself: Largely, TCR clusters stayed within a single donor. Study-level findings and limits: Balance between CD4 and CD8 was seen in clones contracting day 15 to 85, and a CD4+ lean was seen in later expanders. Cross-reactive memory appears to have joined, as suggested by some responding clones showing up in pre-infection memory.

The germline V gene has CDR1 SQVTM and CDR2 ANQGSEA. Germline trimming cut 6 bases from V and 5 bases from J; bases unmatched to any gene: 5. This CDR3 region has 12 residues. The TCR alpha and TCR beta cDNA libraries, bearing sample barcodes and UMIs, were generated by 5'RACE using constant-segment primers. MiXCR was run by TCRdb on the 5' RACE reads, yielding one entry per CDR3 protein. Here the sample spans 100,000 to 150,000 distinct CDR3 sequences, approximately 6.3% being singletons. The chain joins TRBV29-1 to TRBJ2-5, with 8 bases that match TRBD1. The sequenced sample was PBMCs or a T cell subset sorted from them (not recorded which). This clonotype was obtained from an adult woman who had mild COVID-19 (a few samples of this study predate the infection). Cell type and time point are not known. CDR3 nucleotides: TGCAGCGTAGGCACAGGGGGGGAGACCCAGTACTTC. The encoded protein is CSVGTGGETQYF.